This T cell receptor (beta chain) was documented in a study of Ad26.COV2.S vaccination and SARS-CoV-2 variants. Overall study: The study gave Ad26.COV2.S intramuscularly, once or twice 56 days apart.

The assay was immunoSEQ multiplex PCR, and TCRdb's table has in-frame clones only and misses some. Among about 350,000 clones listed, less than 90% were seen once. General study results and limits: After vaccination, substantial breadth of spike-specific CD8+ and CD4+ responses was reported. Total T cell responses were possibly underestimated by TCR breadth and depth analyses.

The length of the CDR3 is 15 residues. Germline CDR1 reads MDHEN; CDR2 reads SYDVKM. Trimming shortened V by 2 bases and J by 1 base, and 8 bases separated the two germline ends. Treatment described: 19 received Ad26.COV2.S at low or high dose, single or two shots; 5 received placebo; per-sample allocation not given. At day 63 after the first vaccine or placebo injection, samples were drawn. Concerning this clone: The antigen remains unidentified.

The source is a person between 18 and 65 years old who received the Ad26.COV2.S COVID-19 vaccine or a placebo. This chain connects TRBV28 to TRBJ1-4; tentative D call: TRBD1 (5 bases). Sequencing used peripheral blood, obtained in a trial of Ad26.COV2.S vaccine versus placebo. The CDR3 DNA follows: TGTGCCAGCAGTTTAGCAGGGTTAACTAATGAAAAACTGTTTTTT. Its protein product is CASSLAGLTNEKLFF.